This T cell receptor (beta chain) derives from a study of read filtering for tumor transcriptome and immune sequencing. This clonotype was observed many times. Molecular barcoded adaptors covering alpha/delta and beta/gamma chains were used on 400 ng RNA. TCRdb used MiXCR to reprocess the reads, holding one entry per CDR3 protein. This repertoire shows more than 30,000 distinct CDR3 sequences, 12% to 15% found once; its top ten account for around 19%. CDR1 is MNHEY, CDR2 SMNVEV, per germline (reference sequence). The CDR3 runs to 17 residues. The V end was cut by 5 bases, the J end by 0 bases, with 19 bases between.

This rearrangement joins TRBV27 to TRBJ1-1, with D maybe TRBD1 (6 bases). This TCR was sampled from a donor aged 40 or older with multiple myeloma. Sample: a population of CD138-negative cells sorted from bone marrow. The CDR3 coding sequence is TGTGCCAGCAGTCCCGGAGGGGGTATCAACATGAACACTGAAGCTTTCTTT. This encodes CASSPGGGINMNTEAFF.